Below, 28 T cell receptor beta chains from the same sample are listed, as sequenced in a study of T cell changes during pregnancy in multiple sclerosis. Assay used: immunoSEQ multiplex PCR; TCRdb lists only in-frame clones, some missing. The data show 55,000 to 75,000 clones, under 95% seen once. The source material was peripheral blood, sampled in the third trimester of pregnancy. The receptor source for this set is a female donor in good health, enrolled as a control in a pregnancy study.

The gene calls are TRBV30 and TRBJ2-7; 7 bases fit TRBD2. After removal of 5 bases from V and 0 bases from J, the junction contained 4 bases not matched to a gene. This CDR3 has 13 residues. Germline CDR1 and CDR2: GTSNPN and SVGIG (reference sequence). Here the CDR3 DNA reads TGTGCCTGGGGGGGGGAGAGCTCCTACGAGCAGTACTTC. The encoded protein is CAWGGESSYEQYF.

Comments on this clone: The CDR3 carries no conserved terminal phenylalanine or tryptophan, so it likely arises from a read error. It is unclear where the CDR3 begins or ends on the DNA, so no DNA is shown, and the CDR3 is as TCRdb lists it. The chain combines TRBV6-5 with TRBJ1-2; the D segment call TRBD1 is taken from the table without a DNA check. The CDR3 is 11 residues long, ends included. CDR1 MNHEY and CDR2 SVGAGI come from the germline V gene. The CDR3 reads CASSIHRQTDR.

V gene TRBV6-1 combines with J gene TRBJ2-3; possibly TRBD1 or TRBD2 for D (5 bases each). The CDR3 has 16 amino acids. Germline loops: CDR1 MNHNS, CDR2 SASEGT. V dropped 7 bases and J dropped 0 bases, with 17 bases sitting between them. CDR3 bases: TGTGCCAGCACTGAGGGTGACAGACCTAGCACAGATACGCAGTATTTT. It translates to CASTEGDRPSTDTQYF.

The rearrangement links TRBV6-6 to TRBJ2-5, with TRBD1 as a possible D gene (5 bases). Germline loops: CDR1 MNHNY, CDR2 SVGAGI (reference sequence). V lost 7 bases, J lost 5 bases, and 20 bases lay in between. There are 15 residues in the CDR3. Here the CDR3 DNA reads TGTGCCAGCACTAAGGGGCAGGTGGGTTCGGAGACCCAGTACTTC. Protein: CASTKGQVGSETQYF.

This CDR3 reads CATSRDADRGGLTETQYF. The CDR3 nucleotides read TGTGCCACCAGCAGAGATGCGGACCGCGGGGGGCTTACGGAGACCCAGTACTTC. The V and J genes are TRBV15 and TRBJ2-5, with 8 bases fitting TRBD2. CDR3 length: 18 amino acids. V lost 0 bases to trimming and J lost 5 bases; unmatched junction nucleotides: 14. Germline V gives CDR1 LNHNV, CDR2 YYDKDF (reference sequence).

The gene calls are TRBV4-3 and TRBJ2-3; tentatively, D is TRBD2 (5 bases). The germline gives CDR1 LGHNA, CDR2 YSLEER. This CDR3 spans 15 amino acids. Trimming stripped 4 bases from V and 6 bases from J, with 17 bases between. CDR3 loop: CASSPSETRVDTQYF. In DNA, the CDR3 is TGCGCCAGCAGCCCCAGCGAAACTAGGGTCGATACGCAGTATTTT.

The chain carries TRBV19 and TRBJ1-5, with D tentatively TRBD1 (6 bases). CDR1 and CDR2 from the germline V gene are LNHDA and SQIVND (reference sequence). V lost 8 bases and J 0 bases, leaving 20 bases between the germline ends. The CDR3 sequence is 17 residues long. CDR3 in amino acids: CASDQFTGRGSNQPQHF. The CDR3 DNA reads TGTGCCAGTGATCAATTTACAGGGCGCGGTAGCAATCAGCCCCAGCATTTT.

This chain joins TRBV4-3 and TRBJ1-1; D is ambiguous. Germline loops: CDR1 LGHNA, CDR2 YSLEER. The V end was cut by 0 bases, the J end by 1 base, with 12 bases between. The CDR3 extends over 16 amino acids. This CDR3 is CASSQETGSRNTEAFF. For the CDR3, the DNA is TGCGCCAGCAGCCAAGAGACGGGGTCGCGGAACACTGAAGCTTTCTTT.

This clone was detected only a few times. The gene calls are TRBV19 and TRBJ2-5; tentatively, D is TRBD2 (6 bases). The CDR3 is 15 residues long. The V gene's germline CDR1 is LNHDA and CDR2 SQIVND (reference sequence). V was clipped by 6 bases and J by 7 bases, with 21 bases between them. The chain's CDR3 is CASSIDSLRGGTQYF. The CDR3 DNA reads as TGTGCCAGTAGCATCGACAGCCTGAGGGGAGGGACCCAGTACTTC.

This rearrangement joins TRBV2 to TRBJ2-6, with D hard to call. V was clipped by 3 bases and J by 0 bases, with 6 bases between them. The CDR3 is made up of 15 amino acids. From germline, CDR1 is SNHLY and CDR2 FYNNEI. The CDR3 loop is CASSESDSGANVLTF. The CDR3 nucleotides are TGTGCCAGCAGTGAGAGCGACTCTGGGGCCAACGTCCTGACTTTC.

The rearrangement links TRBV4-3 to TRBJ1-1; D is uncertain. V shed 0 bases and J shed 6 bases, with 14 bases lying between them. The germline CDR1 and CDR2 sequences are LGHNA and YSLEER. This CDR3 region has 15 residues. CDR3 sequence reads: CASSQEPAGLAEAFF. CDR3 sequence (DNA): TGCGCCAGCAGCCAAGAACCGGCAGGCTTGGCTGAAGCTTTCTTT.

J is TRBJ1-5 and V is TRBV19; D remains unclear. The germline V gene encodes CDR1 LNHDA and CDR2 SQIVND (reference sequence). The CDR3 totals 12 residues. Trimming pared 6 bases from V and 5 bases from J, leaving 8 bases between. The CDR3 here is CASSILYQPQHF. CDR3 sequence (DNA): TGTGCCAGTAGCATATTATATCAGCCCCAGCATTTT.

Here the CDR3 DNA reads TGTGCCAGCTCACCGGGAACAGGGGGCCAGGGCTACACCTTC. This gives the protein CASSPGTGGQGYTF. The chain uses TRBV18 and TRBJ1-2, with TRBD1 matching over 9 bases. The germline V gene encodes CDR1 KGHSH and CDR2 LQKENI. This CDR3 region has 14 residues. V shed 3 bases and J 8 bases; nucleotides not matched to a gene: 7.

The genes are TRBV19 and TRBJ1-3; 9 nucleotides agree with TRBD1. CDR1 and CDR2 from the germline V gene are LNHDA and SQIVND (reference sequence). Trimming cost V 5 bases and J 0 bases; bases outside gene matches: 5. There are 16 residues in the CDR3. The CDR3 nucleotides are TGTGCCAGTAGTGGACAGGGGACTTACTCTGGAAACACCATATATTTT. Its protein is CASSGQGTYSGNTIYF. The full variable domain, with the rest looked up from reference TRBV19 and TRBJ1-3, is DGGITQSPKYLFRKEGQNVTLSCEQNLNHDAMYWYRQDPGQGLRLIYYSQIVNDFQKGDIAEGYSVSREKKESFPLTVTSAQKNPTAFYLCASSGQGTYSGNTIYFGEGSWLTVV.

This clone has only one observation. V gene TRBV4-3 combines with J gene TRBJ1-5; a possible D gene is TRBD1 (6 bases). The V gene lost 1 base and the J gene lost 7 bases, with 20 bases spanning the gap. Germline V gene lookup returns CDR1 LGHNA and CDR2 YSLEER. This CDR3 has 17 residues. CDR3 amino acids: CASSQAAVQGGRQPQHF. CDR3 sequence (DNA): TGCGCCAGCAGCCAAGCAGCAGTACAGGGAGGGAGGCAGCCCCAGCATTTT.

V is TRBV29-1 and J is TRBJ2-7; TRBD1 matches 7 bases. The CDR3 totals 11 residues. V dropped 7 bases and J dropped 1; count of bases not matched to a gene: 1. CDR1 is SQVTM and CDR2 is ANQGSEA in the germline V gene. CDR3 sequence reads: CSAGQSYEQYF. CDR3 in DNA: TGCAGCGCGGGACAGTCCTACGAGCAGTACTTC.

This chain joins TRBV4-3 and TRBJ2-1; 9 nucleotides match TRBD1. Per the germline V gene, CDR1 is LGHNA and CDR2 is YSLEER. The V and J ends lost 3 bases and 4 bases, in that order; junction bases with no gene match: 4. This CDR3 contains 15 residues. DNA of the CDR3: TGCGCCAGCAGCCAGGGGACAGGGATTTACAATGAGCAGTTCTTC. Translated, it gives CASSQGTGIYNEQFF.

The V call is TRBV4-2, the J call TRBJ2-1, with D maybe TRBD1 (5 bases). With 0 bases removed from V and 7 bases from J, the gap between germline ends came to 10 bases. Per the germline V gene, CDR1 is LGHNA and CDR2 is YNFKEQ. CDR3 length: 14 amino acids. CDR3 residues: CASSQDRGDNEQFF. The DNA of the CDR3 is TGTGCCAGCAGCCAAGATAGGGGCGATAATGAGCAGTTCTTC.

V gene TRBV27 combines with J gene TRBJ2-7, with 7 bases fitting TRBD1. The length of the CDR3 is 14 residues. V trimming: 3 bases; J trimming: 6 bases; junction bases outside the gene matches: 8. Germline CDR1 MNHEY, CDR2 SMNVEV (reference sequence). CDR3 nucleotides: TGTGCCAGCAGTTTCGACAGGGCGTCTTCCGAGCAGTACTTC. Its translation: CASSFDRASSEQYF.

The rearrangement uses TRBV6-5 and TRBJ2-1, with a tentative D call TRBD1 (5 bases). This CDR3 contains 13 residues. Germline V lookup: CDR1 MNHEY, CDR2 SVGAGI. Trimming pared 0 bases from V and 7 bases from J, leaving 7 bases between. The CDR3 reads CASSYSKGNEQFF. For the CDR3, the DNA is TGTGCCAGCAGTTACTCGAAGGGGAATGAGCAGTTCTTC.

In DNA form, the CDR3 reads TGTGCCAGCAGCATTACAGGGGGCGCGAATGAAAAACTGTTTTTT. Its protein product is CASSITGGANEKLFF. The genes are TRBV9 and TRBJ1-4, with 9 positions matching TRBD1. Germline V gene lookup returns CDR1 SGDLS and CDR2 YYNGEE. The CDR3 runs 15 residues. V lost 4 bases, J lost 5 bases, and 6 bases stayed unmatched.

DNA of the CDR3: TGTGCCAGCTCACCACCACATAACAACGAGCAGTACTTC. Amino acids: CASSPPHNNEQYF. This chain connects TRBV18 to TRBJ2-7, with D uncertain. Germline CDR1 KGHSH, CDR2 LQKENI. Trimming pared 0 bases from V and 5 bases from J, leaving 8 bases between. There are 13 residues in the CDR3.

This clone was seen a few times. Other DNA sequences in the same sample also yield this CDR3. The gene calls are TRBV6-5 and TRBJ1-2; 7 bases are a match to TRBD1. Germline CDR1 and CDR2: MNHEY and SVGAGI. This CDR3 is built from 13 residues. V gave up 6 bases and J gave up 3 bases; unmatched junction bases: 4. The CDR3 DNA reads TGTGCCAGCAGCCCCCAGGGGGACTATGGCTACACCTTC. This translates into CASSPQGDYGYTF.

The chain combines TRBV2 with TRBJ1-1; the match to TRBD1 covers 10 bases. The CDR3 covers 18 residues. V lost 8 bases to trimming and J lost 4 bases; unmatched junction nucleotides: 19. Germline V lookup: CDR1 SNHLY, CDR2 FYNNEI. The CDR3 is CASCRDRGRGSLITEAFF. CDR3 bases: TGTGCCAGCTGCCGGGACAGGGGTAGGGGTAGCCTTATCACTGAAGCTTTCTTT.

The V gene is TRBV28, the J gene TRBJ1-4; 9 bases fit TRBD1. Germline V gene data show CDR1 as MDHEN and CDR2 as SYDVKM. The CDR3 is 15 residues long. V shed 6 bases, J shed 8 bases, and the junction held 10 bases outside the gene matches. CDR3 nucleotide sequence: TGTGCCAGCAGGGGAGGTGGACAGGGGAACGAAAAACTGTTTTTT. Protein: CASRGGGQGNEKLFF.

The rearrangement links TRBV7-3 to TRBJ2-7, with a weak D call TRBD2 (5 bases). This CDR3 comprises 13 residues. V was shortened by 6 bases and J by 5 bases, with 14 bases between the two germline ends. CDR1 is SGHTA and CDR2 is FQGTGA in the germline V gene. The CDR3, as DNA: TGTGCCAGCAGTTTGGAGGTTGCGGACGAGCAGTACTTC. Amino acid sequence: CASSLEVADEQYF.

The CDR3 DNA follows: TGTGCCAGCAGCCCGCGGACTAGCGGGCAAGAGACCCAGTACTTC. It encodes CASSPRTSGQETQYF. This chain connects TRBV7-8 to TRBJ2-5; 11 bases match TRBD2. Trimming took 5 bases from V and 2 from J; bases not matched to a gene: 4. The CDR3 contains 15 residues. Germline V gene lookup returns CDR1 SGHVS and CDR2 FQNEAQ.

The rearrangement joins TRBV25-1 to TRBJ2-5, with D unresolved. Germline-derived CDR1 and CDR2 are MGHDK and SYGVNS. The CDR3 is 12 amino acids. Trimming took 4 bases from V and 5 from J, leaving 8 bases between them. CDR3 nucleotides: TGTGCCAGCAGTGGTAGTTTGGAGACCCAGTACTTC. It is translated as CASSGSLETQYF.